A selection of T cell receptor beta chains follows, all from one sample in a study of CD8 T cells in Susac syndrome. A single record per CDR3 protein comes from TCRdb applying MiXCR to the immunoSEQ multiplex PCR reads. The data contain around 25,000 distinct CDR3 sequences, over 85% of them singletons. Sequenced: CD8+ T cells from PBMCs. Receptors originate from a human donor with Susac syndrome. The CDR3 runs from the conserved cysteine through the conserved F or W. D genes are given only for firm matches. Clone size is not always given. Where it is, it says once, few, many or a class for expanded clones.

clone size: -; J gene: TRBJ2-5; D gene: TRBD1; V gene: TRBV5-1; CDR3 protein: CASSPTDRLQETQYF; CDR3 DNA: TGCGCCAGCAGCCCCACGGACAGGCTCCAAGAGACCCAGTACTTC
clone size: -; J gene: TRBJ1-1; D gene: -; V gene: TRBV4-2; CDR3 protein: CASSQAHEQGEAFF; CDR3 DNA: TGTGCCAGCAGCCAAGCCCATGAGCAGGGTGAAGCTTTCTTT
clone size: -; J gene: TRBJ1-2; D gene: -; V gene: TRBV5-6; CDR3 protein: CASSLGRTYGYTF; CDR3 DNA: TGTGCCAGCAGCTTGGGCAGAACCTATGGCTACACCTTC
clone size: -; J gene: TRBJ1-2; D gene: -; V gene: TRBV24-1; CDR3 protein: CATSDSDGNYGYTF; CDR3 DNA: TGTGCCACCAGTGATTCGGACGGGAACTATGGCTACACCTTC
clone size: -; J gene: TRBJ1-4; D gene: -; V gene: TRBV29-1; CDR3 protein: CSVAQGRELFF; CDR3 DNA: TGCAGCGTAGCGCAGGGCAGGGAACTGTTTTTT
clone size: -; J gene: TRBJ2-7; D gene: -; V gene: TRBV7-9; CDR3 protein: CASSAQRGSGRGYEQYF; CDR3 DNA: TGTGCCAGCAGCGCCCAAAGGGGCTCCGGGCGGGGCTACGAGCAGTACTTC
clone size: -; J gene: TRBJ2-3; D gene: -; V gene: TRBV6-6; CDR3 protein: CASSYLGMSTDTQYF; CDR3 DNA: TGTGCCAGCAGTTACTTAGGGATGAGCACAGATACGCAGTATTTT
clone size: -; J gene: TRBJ2-7; D gene: TRBD2; V gene: TRBV5-1; CDR3 protein: CASGLYGTSGYEQYF; CDR3 DNA: TGCGCCAGCGGACTGTACGGGACTAGCGGATACGAGCAGTACTTC
clone size: -; J gene: TRBJ2-7; D gene: TRBD2; V gene: TRBV14; CDR3 protein: CASSQGGLAGGSYEQYF; CDR3 DNA: TGTGCCAGCAGCCAAGGGGGACTCGCGGGGGGATCCTACGAGCAGTACTTC
clone size: -; J gene: TRBJ1-1; D gene: -; V gene: TRBV5-1; CDR3 protein: CASSGSREIVSEAFF; CDR3 DNA: TGCGCCAGCAGCGGGAGCAGGGAAATAGTGTCTGAAGCTTTCTTT
clone size: -; J gene: TRBJ2-4; D gene: -; V gene: TRBV12-3/TRBV12-4; CDR3 protein: CASIEEAKNIQYF; CDR3 DNA: TGTGCCAGCATAGAAGAGGCCAAAAACATTCAGTACTTC
clone size: -; J gene: TRBJ1-5; D gene: -; V gene: TRBV7-6; CDR3 protein: CASSSGEGLGNQPQHF; CDR3 DNA: TGTGCCAGCAGCTCGGGGGAGGGGTTGGGCAATCAGCCCCAGCATTTT
clone size: -; J gene: TRBJ2-1; D gene: -; V gene: TRBV19; CDR3 protein: CASSIEGDEQFF; CDR3 DNA: TGTGCCAGTAGTATCGAAGGCGATGAGCAGTTCTTC
clone size: -; J gene: TRBJ1-5; D gene: TRBD1; V gene: TRBV9; CDR3 protein: CASSSRQGDQPQHF; CDR3 DNA: TGTGCCAGCAGCTCTCGACAGGGAGATCAGCCCCAGCATTTT
clone size: -; J gene: TRBJ1-2; D gene: -; V gene: TRBV4-1; CDR3 protein: CASSQERGYGYTF; CDR3 DNA: TGCGCCAGCAGCCAAGAGCGTGGCTATGGCTACACCTTC
clone size: -; J gene: TRBJ2-1; D gene: -; V gene: TRBV19; CDR3 protein: CASSIEGDLEQFF; CDR3 DNA: TGTGCCAGTAGTATAGAAGGCGATTTGGAGCAGTTCTTC
clone size: -; J gene: TRBJ2-3; D gene: -; V gene: TRBV7-9; CDR3 protein: CASSLAIRGDGTDTQYF; CDR3 DNA: TGTGCCAGCAGCTTAGCGATCCGGGGAGACGGCACAGATACGCAGTATTTT
clone size: -; J gene: TRBJ1-5; D gene: -; V gene: TRBV6-2/TRBV6-3; CDR3 protein: CANALTGSGNQPQHF; CDR3 DNA: TGTGCCAACGCCTTAACAGGGAGTGGCAATCAGCCCCAGCATTTT
clone size: -; J gene: TRBJ2-1; D gene: TRBD2; V gene: TRBV7-9; CDR3 protein: CASTWTGGTGPAAYNEQFF; CDR3 DNA: TGTGCCAGCACCTGGACGGGGGGGACGGGGCCCGCTGCCTACAATGAGCAGTTCTTC
clone size: -; J gene: TRBJ2-2; D gene: -; V gene: TRBV4-1; CDR3 protein: CASSQGTVNTGELFF; CDR3 DNA: TGCGCCAGCAGCCAAGGGACAGTGAACACCGGGGAGCTGTTTTTT
clone size: -; J gene: TRBJ1-1; D gene: -; V gene: TRBV20-1; CDR3 protein: CSARTALNTEAFF; CDR3 DNA: TGCAGTGCTAGGACAGCGTTGAACACTGAAGCTTTCTTT
clone size: -; J gene: TRBJ2-3; D gene: TRBD2; V gene: TRBV28; CDR3 protein: CASSQSGGAADTQYF; CDR3 DNA: TGTGCCAGCAGTCAAAGCGGGGGGGCCGCAGATACGCAGTATTTT
clone size: once; J gene: TRBJ1-4; D gene: TRBD1; V gene: TRBV4-1; CDR3 protein: CALGRTGGVNEKLFF; CDR3 DNA: TGCGCCCTCGGGAGGACAGGGGGCGTGAATGAAAAACTGTTTTTT
clone size: once; J gene: TRBJ2-1; D gene: TRBD1; V gene: TRBV7-9; CDR3 protein: CASSLAQGARNEQFF; CDR3 DNA: TGTGCCAGCAGCTTAGCACAGGGGGCACGCAATGAGCAGTTCTTC
clone size: once; J gene: TRBJ1-5; D gene: -; V gene: TRBV5-4; CDR3 protein: CASSFGGLGNQPQHF; CDR3 DNA: TGTGCCAGCAGCTTTGGCGGCCTTGGCAATCAGCCCCAGCATTTT
clone size: -; J gene: TRBJ2-3; D gene: -; V gene: TRBV20-1; CDR3 protein: CSAHVEPIMPTDTQYF; CDR3 DNA: TGCAGTGCTCACGTGGAGCCGATTATGCCCACAGATACGCAGTATTTT
clone size: once; J gene: TRBJ1-5; D gene: -; V gene: TRBV28; CDR3 protein: CASSLMASNQPQHF; CDR3 DNA: TGTGCCAGCAGTTTAATGGCAAGCAATCAGCCCCAGCATTTT
clone size: few; J gene: TRBJ2-1; D gene: -; V gene: TRBV6-5; CDR3 protein: CASSYTSSYNEQFF; CDR3 DNA: TGTGCCAGCAGTTACACAAGCTCCTACAATGAGCAGTTCTTC
clone size: -; J gene: TRBJ2-3; D gene: -; V gene: TRBV14; CDR3 protein: CASSIMEPDTQYF; CDR3 DNA: TGTGCCAGCAGCATAATGGAACCAGATACGCAGTATTTT
clone size: -; J gene: TRBJ2-2; D gene: -; V gene: TRBV7-3; CDR3 protein: CASSSSGVGELFF; CDR3 DNA: TGTGCCAGCAGCTCCTCGGGCGTCGGGGAGCTGTTTTTT
clone size: -; J gene: TRBJ1-1; D gene: TRBD1; V gene: TRBV27; CDR3 protein: CASRSSRGQIGLGLEALF; CDR3 DNA: TGTGCCAGCAGGTCCTCACGGGGACAGATTGGGCTTGGGCTTGAAGCTCTCTTT
clone size: -; J gene: TRBJ1-1; D gene: -; V gene: TRBV20-1; CDR3 protein: CSASARNTEAFF; CDR3 DNA: TGCAGTGCTAGCGCTCGGAACACTGAAGCTTTCTTT
clone size: -; J gene: TRBJ2-5; D gene: -; V gene: TRBV3-1; CDR3 protein: CASSQDFPGLQETQYF; CDR3 DNA: TGTGCCAGCAGCCAAGATTTCCCGGGCTTGCAAGAGACCCAGTACTTC
clone size: once; J gene: TRBJ1-6; D gene: -; V gene: TRBV20-1; CDR3 protein: CSAMDKFGYDSPLHF; CDR3 DNA: TGCAGTGCTATGGACAAATTCGGTTACGATTCACCCCTCCACTTT
clone size: -; J gene: TRBJ2-1; D gene: TRBD2; V gene: TRBV20-1; CDR3 protein: CSARDTLAGVGEEQFF; CDR3 DNA: TGCAGTGCTAGAGATACCCTAGCGGGGGTAGGGGAGGAGCAGTTCTTC
clone size: -; J gene: TRBJ2-5; D gene: -; V gene: TRBV11-3; CDR3 protein: CASSTGGGQETQYF; CDR3 DNA: TGTGCCAGCAGCACCGGAGGCGGACAAGAGACCCAGTACTTC
clone size: -; J gene: TRBJ2-1; D gene: -; V gene: TRBV5-8; CDR3 protein: CASSPRGDEQFF; CDR3 DNA: TGTGCCAGCAGCCCAAGGGGCGATGAGCAGTTCTTC
clone size: -; J gene: TRBJ2-3; D gene: TRBD1; V gene: TRBV5-4; CDR3 protein: CASSAWDRSTDTQYF; CDR3 DNA: TGTGCCAGCAGCGCCTGGGACAGATCCACAGATACGCAGTATTTT
clone size: -; J gene: TRBJ1-1; D gene: -; V gene: TRBV28; CDR3 protein: CASRVGENTEAFF; CDR3 DNA: TGTGCCAGCAGGGTCGGAGAGAACACTGAAGCTTTCTTT
clone size: -; J gene: TRBJ2-2; D gene: TRBD2; V gene: TRBV3-1; CDR3 protein: CASSQGVLAPGELFF; CDR3 DNA: TGTGCCAGCAGCCAAGGAGTACTAGCGCCCGGGGAGCTGTTTTTT
clone size: -; J gene: TRBJ1-4; D gene: -; V gene: TRBV20-1; CDR3 protein: CSARPPPQYVGDWAEKLFF; CDR3 DNA: TGCAGTGCTAGACCTCCCCCCCAATACGTAGGGGATTGGGCGGAAAAACTGTTTTTT
clone size: -; J gene: TRBJ1-5; D gene: -; V gene: TRBV27; CDR3 protein: CASSLTVIEPQHF; CDR3 DNA: TGTGCCAGCAGTTTAACAGTTATTGAGCCCCAGCATTTT
clone size: -; J gene: TRBJ2-1; D gene: TRBD2; V gene: TRBV13; CDR3 protein: CASSLRGGPYNEQFF; CDR3 DNA: TGTGCCAGCAGCTTACGGGGGGGCCCCTACAATGAGCAGTTCTTC
clone size: -; J gene: TRBJ1-1; D gene: -; V gene: TRBV6-5; CDR3 protein: CASSHSEGTEAFF; CDR3 DNA: TGTGCCAGCAGCCATTCAGAGGGCACTGAAGCTTTCTTT
clone size: -; J gene: TRBJ1-1; D gene: -; V gene: TRBV13; CDR3 protein: CASSLGTGNSEAFF; CDR3 DNA: TGTGCCAGCAGCTTAGGGACGGGGAACAGTGAAGCTTTCTTT
clone size: -; J gene: TRBJ1-4; D gene: -; V gene: TRBV2; CDR3 protein: CASRAPGGGEKLFF; CDR3 DNA: TGTGCCAGCAGGGCCCCCGGAGGTGGCGAAAAACTGTTTTTT
clone size: -; J gene: TRBJ1-2; D gene: -; V gene: TRBV28; CDR3 protein: CASSAGYGYTF; CDR3 DNA: TGTGCCAGCAGTGCAGGGTATGGCTACACCTTC
clone size: -; J gene: TRBJ2-1; D gene: -; V gene: TRBV27; CDR3 protein: CASSLVGAGGNEQFF; CDR3 DNA: TGTGCCAGCAGTTTAGTCGGGGCAGGTGGCAATGAGCAGTTCTTC
clone size: -; J gene: TRBJ2-7; D gene: TRBD1; V gene: TRBV4-2; CDR3 protein: CASSQGGQGYAEQYF; CDR3 DNA: TGTGCCAGCAGCCAGGGGGGACAGGGCTACGCCGAGCAGTACTTC
clone size: -; J gene: TRBJ1-4; D gene: TRBD1; V gene: TRBV9; CDR3 protein: CASSVGDRGNEKLFF; CDR3 DNA: TGTGCCAGCAGCGTAGGGGACAGGGGAAATGAAAAACTGTTTTTT
clone size: -; J gene: TRBJ2-4; D gene: -; V gene: TRBV5-6; CDR3 protein: CASSFASRQKNIQYF; CDR3 DNA: TGTGCCAGCAGCTTCGCGAGTCGACAGAAAAACATTCAGTACTTC
clone size: -; J gene: TRBJ1-2; D gene: -; V gene: TRBV20-1; CDR3 protein: CSARDDSSNYGYTF; CDR3 DNA: TGCAGTGCTAGAGACGATAGCTCTAACTATGGCTACACCTTC
clone size: -; J gene: TRBJ2-4; D gene: -; V gene: TRBV21-1; CDR3 protein: CASSKVWRGLAKNIQYF; CDR3 DNA: TGTGCCAGCAGCAAAGTTTGGCGGGGGCTAGCCAAAAACATTCAGTACTTC
clone size: -; J gene: TRBJ2-6; D gene: -; V gene: TRBV5-1; CDR3 protein: CASSLSKTSGANVLTF; CDR3 DNA: TGCGCCAGCAGCTTGTCCAAAACCTCTGGGGCCAACGTCCTGACTTTC
clone size: -; J gene: TRBJ1-3; D gene: -; V gene: TRBV28; CDR3 protein: CASSFQGPGNTIYF; CDR3 DNA: TGTGCCAGCAGTTTTCAGGGGCCTGGAAACACCATATATTTT
clone size: -; J gene: TRBJ2-3; D gene: -; V gene: TRBV27; CDR3 protein: CASSADSSSTDTQYF; CDR3 DNA: TGTGCCAGCAGTGCTGACAGCTCTAGCACAGATACGCAGTATTTT